This T cell receptor (beta chain) was recovered during a study of OX40 agonist ivuxolimab in advanced cancers. Overall study: The dose-escalation group included hepatocellular carcinoma, melanoma, renal cell carcinoma and head and neck cancer. Notes on the study in general: Among the lowest levels of clonal expansion were found in partial responders at 0.1-3.0 mg/kg. Blood T cells, both CD4+ and CD8+, expanded clonally by week 6 at 0.1 to 3.0 mg/kg.

This CDR3 has 15 amino acids. Germline CDR1 SGHTA, CDR2 FQGNSA. The germline V and J ends were trimmed by 3 bases and 4 bases, with 14 bases remaining between them. Notes on this clone: Its antigen is undetermined.

Libraries were prepared by immunoSEQ multiplex PCR; TCRdb keeps only in-frame clonotypes and omits some of them. The sample holds 45,000 to 60,000 clones, about 80% seen once. The chain combines TRBV7-2 with TRBJ2-3, with D possibly being TRBD2 (5 bases). Here the sequenced sample was CD4+ or CD8+ T cells sorted from blood, taken in a trial of the OX40 agonist ivuxolimab. This clonotype originated in an adult with an advanced solid tumor such as melanoma, head and neck, liver or kidney cancer. The CDR3 is CASSLDPGVADTQYF. CDR3 DNA sequence: TGTGCCAGCAGCTTGGACCCCGGGGTAGCAGATACGCAGTATTTT. Drawing the rest from reference TRBV7-2 and TRBJ2-3, the complete variable domain is GAGVSQSPSNKVTEKGKDVELRCDPISGHTALYWYRQSLGQGLEFLIYFQGNSAPDKSGLPSDRFSAERTGGSVSTLTIQRTQQEDSAVYLCASSLDPGVADTQYFGPGTRLTVL.